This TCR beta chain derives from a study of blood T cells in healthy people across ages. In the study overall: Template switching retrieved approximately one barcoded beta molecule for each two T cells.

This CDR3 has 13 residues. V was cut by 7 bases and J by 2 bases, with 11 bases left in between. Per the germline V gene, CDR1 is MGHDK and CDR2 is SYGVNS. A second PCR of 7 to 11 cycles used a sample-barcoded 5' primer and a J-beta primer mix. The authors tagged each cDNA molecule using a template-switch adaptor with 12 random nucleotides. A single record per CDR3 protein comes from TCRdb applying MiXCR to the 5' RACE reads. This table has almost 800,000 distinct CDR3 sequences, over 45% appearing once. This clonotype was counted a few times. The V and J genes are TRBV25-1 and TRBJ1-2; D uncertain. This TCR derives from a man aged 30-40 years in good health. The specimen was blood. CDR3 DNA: TGTGCCAGCATGGGGTGGCGAAACTATGGCTACACCTTC. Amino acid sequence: CASMGWRNYGYTF.